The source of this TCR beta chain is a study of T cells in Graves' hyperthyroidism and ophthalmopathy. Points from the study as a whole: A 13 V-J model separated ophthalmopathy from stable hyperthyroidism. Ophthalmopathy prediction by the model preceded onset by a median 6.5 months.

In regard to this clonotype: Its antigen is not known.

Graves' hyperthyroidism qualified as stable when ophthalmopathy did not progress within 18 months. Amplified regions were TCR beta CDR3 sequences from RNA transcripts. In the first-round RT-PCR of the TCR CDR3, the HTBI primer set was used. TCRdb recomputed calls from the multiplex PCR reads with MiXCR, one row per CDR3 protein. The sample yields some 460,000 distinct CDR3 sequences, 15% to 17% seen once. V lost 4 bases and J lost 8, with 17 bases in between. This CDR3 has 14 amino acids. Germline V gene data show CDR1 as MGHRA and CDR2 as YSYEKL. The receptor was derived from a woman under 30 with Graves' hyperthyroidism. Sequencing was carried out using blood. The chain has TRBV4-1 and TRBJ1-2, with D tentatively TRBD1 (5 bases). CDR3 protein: CASSRGTGDRGYTF. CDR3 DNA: TGCGCCAGCAGCCGCGGGACCGGGGATAGGGGCTACACCTTC.